This T cell receptor (beta chain) was recovered during a study of cytomegalovirus exposure and HLA in healthy donors (TCRdb year 2017). Concerning the study at large: According to a later analysis, one platform produced both the 110 or so validation repertoires and the 670 or so repertoires of the first cohort. To predict cytomegalovirus infection status, the study brought together high-throughput TCR immunosequencing, statistical association of individual TCRs with disease status, and machine learning. Along with the approximately 700-subject first cohort, a separate validation cohort of 120 different subjects was used. The study was designed to test whether signatures of past pathogen exposure could be identified by cataloging public T cell receptors.

Receptor amplification or capture employed the immunoSEQ multiplex PCR assay. The original methods were these. To diagnose cytomegalovirus status from the catalog of TCR beta chain sequences, a statistical classification framework was built. The table comes from immuneACCESS by way of TCRdb, which keeps in-frame sequences with V and J called. Part of the clones is missing from these tables; in studies checked, under half for an unresolved V gene and the rest for unknown reasons. V and J calls and clone size are copied from that table; D and trimming were computed from the DNA. For this sample the table gives over 200,000 clones, of which 88% were detected only once. Approximately 2.9% of the sample belongs to the ten largest clones. What the authors observed across the whole study: The authors suggested that the approach could potentially be extended to other disease states and immunological phenotypes. The validation cohort had no HLA typing available for a later analysis, so co-occurrence within that cohort was assessed over all 130 or so repertoires. Across donors, most TCR sequences were observed very rarely, whereas some public TCRs were present in many individuals. The study listed 150 to 200 TCR beta chains as associated with cytomegalovirus. A few of the identified cytomegalovirus-associated TCR beta chains were confirmed in vitro to be specific for cytomegalovirus antigens. A later analysis found that TCRs clustered in the first cohort also tended to co-occur in the 120 validation repertoires, with 90% to 95% of cluster scores above 0. The classifier was reported to diagnose cytomegalovirus status with high specificity and sensitivity in both the original cohort and the validation cohort.

Separate from the approximately 700-subject first cohort, the validation cohort of 120 subjects was the group to which the donors belonged. V loses 2 bases, J loses 8 bases, and the germline ends lie 9 bases apart. CDR1 and CDR2 were assigned from the germline V gene as MDHEN and SYDVKM. The CDR3, from cysteine to phenylalanine, totals 12 residues. Just the 36-base CDR3 DNA is kept, in frame starting at base 1. As for this clone: Its antigen remains undetermined. Per-nucleotide qualities are absent, and no much larger clonotype sits a single base away.

Sequencing was performed on PBMCs. The receptor comes from a woman aged 18-29 years in good health and CMV-seronegative. This chain is built from TRBV28 and TRBJ1-2; the D gene assignment is ambiguous. The DNA sequence reads TGTGCCAGCAGTTTACTGAGGAAGGGCTACACCTTC. This is translated as CASSLLRKGYTF.